Each of the 7 T cell receptor beta chains below was sequenced from the same sample in a study of T cells in tumors after PD-1 blockade. Using immunoSEQ multiplex PCR, the repertoire was profiled, and TCRdb retains in-frame clones only, with some absent. There are more than 50,000 clones in the sample; around two thirds occur only once, and around 4.7% lies in the top ten. Sequencing was performed on PBMCs, taken after anti-PD-1 treatment. All receptors derive from a human donor with basal cell carcinoma.

The genes are TRBV27 and TRBJ1-2; 7 nucleotides line up with TRBD1. Germline V lookup: CDR1 MNHEY, CDR2 SMNVEV (reference sequence). V was clipped by 5 bases and J by 6 bases; unmatched bases: 9. The CDR3 spans 14 residues. CDR3: CASSRLQGNHGYTF. CDR3 nucleotides: TGTGCCAGCAGTCGCCTACAGGGGAACCATGGCTACACCTTC.

J is TRBJ1-3 and V is TRBV4-2; 11 bases agree with TRBD1. Looked up from germline, CDR1 is LGHNA and CDR2 is YNFKEQ. V was pared by 0 bases and J by 2 bases, with 6 bases of the junction left unmatched. This CDR3 is 18 amino acids long. The CDR3 bases are TGTGCCAGCAGCCAAGAATTTGTGGGACAGGGGGCTGGAAACACCATATATTTT. Amino acid sequence: CASSQEFVGQGAGNTIYF.

Concerning this clone: Within the sample, other DNA sequences also encode this same CDR3. The chain recombines TRBV9 with TRBJ2-5; no definite D call. The germline CDR1 and CDR2 sequences are SGDLS and YYNGEE. V shed 3 bases and J shed 1 base, with 4 bases lying between them. The CDR3 totals 12 residues. CDR3 in DNA: TGTGCCAGCAGCGGAACCCAAGAGACCCAGTACTTC. As protein: CASSGTQETQYF.

V usage is TRBV9 and J usage is TRBJ2-7; D perhaps matches TRBD1 (6 bases). Trimming left V 1 base short and J 5 bases short, with 19 bases between. The CDR3 consists of 16 residues. CDR1 is SGDLS and CDR2 is YYNGEE in the germline V gene. The CDR3 DNA reads TGTGCCAGCAGCGTATTTTCTCGGGCAGGGGCAGACGAGCAGTACTTC. Amino acid sequence: CASSVFSRAGADEQYF.

This clone was picked up one time. This chain connects TRBV5-1 to TRBJ2-7, with D maybe TRBD2 (6 bases). The CDR3 consists of 16 residues. CDR1 is SGHRS and CDR2 is YFSETQ in the germline V gene. Trimming left V 0 bases short and J 2 bases short, with 15 bases between. CDR3: CASSLAGRGTTYEQYF. CDR3 nucleotides: TGCGCCAGCAGCTTGGCCGGGCGGGGCACTACCTACGAGCAGTACTTC.

This clone was counted a few times. This chain connects TRBV5-6 to TRBJ2-7, with a tentative D call TRBD1 (7 bases). The CDR3 has 15 residues. The V gene lost 1 base and the J gene lost 3 bases, with 14 bases spanning the gap. Germline V gene sequence: CDR1 SGHDT, CDR2 YYEEEE. The CDR3 DNA follows: TGTGCCAGCAGCTTGTCGGCCCAGGGGGGCTACGAGCAGTACTTC. This gives the protein CASSLSAQGGYEQYF.

The chain employs TRBV3-1 (or the pseudogene TRBV3-2) and TRBJ2-1; D not certain. Germline V gives CDR1 LGHDT, CDR2 YNNKEL (reference sequence). This CDR3 has 15 residues. V was shortened by 0 bases and J by 9 bases, with 15 bases between the two germline ends. The CDR3 here is CASSQDSATWSEQFF. The CDR3 DNA sequence: TGTGCCAGCAGCCAAGACTCGGCAACCTGGAGTGAGCAGTTCTTC.